The entry below gives a single TCR beta chain sequence along with its context. The source of the sample is a study of blood T cell repertoires in COVID-19. Across the whole study: T cells, B-cell-depleted T cells, or PBMCs provided the cDNA or gDNA that served as material.

Sequencing used immunoSEQ multiplex PCR; TCRdb keeps in-frame clones, though not all of them. This table has 200,000 to 300,000 clones, around 86% appearing once. Trimming left V 4 bases short and J 5 bases short, with 14 bases between. Germline V lookup: CDR1 LNHNV, CDR2 YYDKDF (reference sequence). CDR3 length: 15 amino acids. V is TRBV15 and J is TRBJ2-2, with a weak D call TRBD1 (6 bases). The sample was peripheral blood. This receptor was taken from a middle-aged woman who had recovered from COVID-19. CDR3: CATSNTPGVTGELFF. CDR3 nucleotides: TGTGCCACCAGCAATACCCCAGGGGTAACCGGGGAGCTGTTTTTT.